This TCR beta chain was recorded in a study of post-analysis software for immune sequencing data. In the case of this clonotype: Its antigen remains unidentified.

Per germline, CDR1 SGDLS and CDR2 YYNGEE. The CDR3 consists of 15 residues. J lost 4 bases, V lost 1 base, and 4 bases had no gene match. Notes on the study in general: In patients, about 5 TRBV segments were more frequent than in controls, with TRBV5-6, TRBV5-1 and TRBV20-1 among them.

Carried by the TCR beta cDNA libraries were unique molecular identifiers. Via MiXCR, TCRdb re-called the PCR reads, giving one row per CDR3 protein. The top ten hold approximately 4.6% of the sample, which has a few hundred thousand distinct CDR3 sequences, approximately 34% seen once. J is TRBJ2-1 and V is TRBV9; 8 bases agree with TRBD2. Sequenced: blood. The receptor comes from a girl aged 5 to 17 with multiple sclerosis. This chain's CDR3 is CASSVNGRDYNEQFF. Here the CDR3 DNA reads TGTGCCAGCAGCGTAAACGGGAGGGATTACAATGAGCAGTTCTTC.